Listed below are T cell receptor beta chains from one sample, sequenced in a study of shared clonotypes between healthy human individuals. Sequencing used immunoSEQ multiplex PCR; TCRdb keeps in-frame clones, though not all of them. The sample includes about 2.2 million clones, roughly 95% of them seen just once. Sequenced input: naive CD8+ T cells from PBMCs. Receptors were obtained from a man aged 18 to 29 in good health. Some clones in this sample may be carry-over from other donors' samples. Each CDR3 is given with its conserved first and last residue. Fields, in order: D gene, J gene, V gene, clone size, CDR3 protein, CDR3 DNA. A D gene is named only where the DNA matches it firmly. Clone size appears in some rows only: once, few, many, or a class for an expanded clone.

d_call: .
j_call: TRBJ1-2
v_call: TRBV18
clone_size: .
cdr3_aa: CASSSQVSTNYGYTF
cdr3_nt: TGTGCCAGCTCATCCCAGGTAAGCACTAACTATGGCTACACCTTC

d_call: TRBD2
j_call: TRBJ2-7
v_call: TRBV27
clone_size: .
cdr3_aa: CASSLRLAGVLEQYF
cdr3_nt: TGTGCCAGCAGCCTGAGACTAGCGGGAGTCCTCGAGCAGTACTTC

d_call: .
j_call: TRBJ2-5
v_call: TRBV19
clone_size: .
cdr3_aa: CASSIQGTQYF
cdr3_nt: TGTGCCAGTAGTATTCAGGGGACCCAGTACTTC

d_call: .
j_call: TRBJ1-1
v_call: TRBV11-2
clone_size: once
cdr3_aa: CASSLASPVNTEAFF
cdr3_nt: TGTGCCAGCAGCTTAGCCTCGCCGGTGAACACTGAAGCTTTCTTT

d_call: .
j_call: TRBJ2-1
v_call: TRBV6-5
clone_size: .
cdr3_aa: CASSPGLPYNEQFF
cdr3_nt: TGTGCCAGCAGCCCCGGACTCCCCTACAATGAGCAGTTCTTC

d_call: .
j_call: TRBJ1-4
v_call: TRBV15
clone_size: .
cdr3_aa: CATSRAVTDEKLFF
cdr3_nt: TGTGCCACCAGCAGAGCTGTGACAGATGAAAAACTGTTTTTT

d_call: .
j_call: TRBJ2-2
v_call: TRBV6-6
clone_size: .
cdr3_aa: CASSYSGWGELFF
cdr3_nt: TGTGCCAGCAGTTACTCCGGTTGGGGGGAGCTGTTTTTT

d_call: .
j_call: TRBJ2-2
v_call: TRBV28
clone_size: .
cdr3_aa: CASSLSPQWKTGELFF
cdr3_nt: TGTGCCAGCAGTTTATCGCCACAGTGGAAAACCGGGGAGCTGTTTTTT

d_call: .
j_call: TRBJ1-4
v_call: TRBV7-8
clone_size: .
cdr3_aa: CASSPDRLTEKLFF
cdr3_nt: TGTGCCAGCAGCCCCGACAGGTTGACTGAAAAACTGTTTTTT

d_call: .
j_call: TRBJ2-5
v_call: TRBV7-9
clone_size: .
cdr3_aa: CASTFPEDSQETQYF
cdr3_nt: TGTGCCAGCACCTTCCCCGAGGACTCTCAAGAGACCCAGTACTTC

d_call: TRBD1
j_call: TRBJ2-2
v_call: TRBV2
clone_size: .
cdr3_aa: CASRDRTGANTGELFF
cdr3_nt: TGTGCCAGCAGGGATCGGACAGGGGCGAACACCGGGGAGCTGTTTTTT

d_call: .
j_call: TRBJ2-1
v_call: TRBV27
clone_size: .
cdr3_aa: CASSFGGTTRGNEQFF
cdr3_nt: TGTGCCAGCAGTTTCGGCGGGACAACCCGGGGCAATGAGCAGTTCTTC

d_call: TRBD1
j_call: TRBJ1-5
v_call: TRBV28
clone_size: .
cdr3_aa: CASRSQGAGFQPQHF
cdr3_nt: TGTGCCAGCAGGTCACAGGGGGCTGGTTTTCAGCCCCAGCATTTT

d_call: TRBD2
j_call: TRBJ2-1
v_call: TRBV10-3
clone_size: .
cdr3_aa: CAISESMRLAGGSGFYNEQFF
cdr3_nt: TGTGCCATCAGTGAGTCTATGAGACTAGCGGGAGGGTCGGGCTTTTACAATGAGCAGTTCTTC

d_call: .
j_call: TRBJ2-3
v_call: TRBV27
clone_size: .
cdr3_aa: CASTPRGVASTDTQYF
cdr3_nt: TGTGCCAGCACCCCAAGGGGGGTTGCTAGCACAGATACGCAGTATTTT

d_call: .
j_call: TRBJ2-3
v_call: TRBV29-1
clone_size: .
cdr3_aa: CSVGTFADTQYF
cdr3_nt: TGCAGCGTGGGGACTTTTGCAGATACGCAGTATTTT

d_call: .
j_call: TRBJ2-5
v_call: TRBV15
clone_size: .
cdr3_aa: CATSRDPPSEVQETQYF
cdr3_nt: TGTGCCACCAGCAGAGATCCCCCTTCAGAGGTTCAAGAGACCCAGTACTTC

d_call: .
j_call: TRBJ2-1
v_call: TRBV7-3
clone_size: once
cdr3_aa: CASSLAGFSEQFF
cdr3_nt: TGTGCCAGCAGCTTAGCAGGTTTTAGTGAGCAGTTCTTC

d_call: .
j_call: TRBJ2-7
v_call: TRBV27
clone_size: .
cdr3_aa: CASSLSGTFEQYF
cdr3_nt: TGTGCCAGCAGTTTATCGGGGACGTTCGAGCAGTACTTC

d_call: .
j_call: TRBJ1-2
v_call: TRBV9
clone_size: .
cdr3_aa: CASSGWGGASYGYTF
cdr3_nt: TGTGCCAGCAGCGGTTGGGGTGGGGCGTCATATGGCTACACCTTC

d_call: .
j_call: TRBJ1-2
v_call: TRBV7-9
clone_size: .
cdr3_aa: CASSLVGAVGYTF
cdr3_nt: TGTGCCAGCAGCTTAGTGGGGGCGGTTGGCTACACCTTC

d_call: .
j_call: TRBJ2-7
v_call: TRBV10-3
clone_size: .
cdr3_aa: CAISDLRTEDTYEQYF
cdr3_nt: TGTGCCATCAGTGATCTTAGGACAGAAGATACCTACGAGCAGTACTTC

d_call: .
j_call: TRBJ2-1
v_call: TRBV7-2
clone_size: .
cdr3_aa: CASSRNNEQFF
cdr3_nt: TGTGCCAGCAGCCGTAACAATGAGCAGTTCTTC

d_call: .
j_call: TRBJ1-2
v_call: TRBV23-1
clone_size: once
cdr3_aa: CASSQNYYGYTF
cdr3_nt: TGCGCCAGCAGCCAAAACTACTATGGCTACACCTTC

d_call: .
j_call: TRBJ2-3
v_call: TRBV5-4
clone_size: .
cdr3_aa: CASSPRESDTQYF
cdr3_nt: TGTGCCAGCAGCCCCAGGGAATCAGATACGCAGTATTTT

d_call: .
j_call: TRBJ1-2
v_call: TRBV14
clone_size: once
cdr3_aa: CASSPLMENYGYTF
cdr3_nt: TGTGCCAGCAGTCCCTTGATGGAGAACTATGGCTACACCTTC

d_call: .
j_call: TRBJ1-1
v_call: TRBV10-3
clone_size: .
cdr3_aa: CAISEPGVGENTEAFF
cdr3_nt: TGTGCCATCAGTGAGCCAGGGGTAGGGGAAAACACTGAAGCTTTCTTT

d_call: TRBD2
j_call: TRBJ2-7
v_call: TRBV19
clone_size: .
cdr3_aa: CASSTIPTSGIYYEQYF
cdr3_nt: TGTGCCAGTAGTACGATACCGACTAGCGGGATTTACTACGAGCAGTACTTC

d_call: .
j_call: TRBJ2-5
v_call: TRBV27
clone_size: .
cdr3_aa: CASSLLGETQYF
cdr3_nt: TGTGCCAGCAGTTTGTTAGGAGAGACCCAGTACTTC

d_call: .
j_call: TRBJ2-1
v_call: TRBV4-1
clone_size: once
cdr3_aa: CASGWAGGLSYNEQFF
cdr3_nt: TGCGCCAGCGGGTGGGCGGGCGGTCTCTCCTACAATGAGCAGTTCTTC

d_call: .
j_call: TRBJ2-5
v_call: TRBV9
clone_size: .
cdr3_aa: CASSPSTVPWAGNF
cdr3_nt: TGTGCCAGCAGCCCCAGTACGGTACCATGGGCAGGAAACTTC

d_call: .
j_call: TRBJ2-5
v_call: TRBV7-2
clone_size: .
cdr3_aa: CASSPGGQETQYF
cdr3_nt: TGTGCCAGCAGCCCAGGGGGGCAGGAGACCCAGTACTTC

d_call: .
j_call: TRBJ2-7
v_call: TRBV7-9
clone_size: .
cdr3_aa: CASSWGANEQYF
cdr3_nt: TGTGCCAGCAGCTGGGGGGCGAACGAGCAGTACTTC

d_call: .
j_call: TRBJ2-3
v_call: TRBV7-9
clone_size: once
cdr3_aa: CASSGLPHSTDTQYF
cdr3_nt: TGTGCCAGCAGCGGGTTGCCCCACAGCACAGATACGCAGTATTTT